One sample yielded the 7 T cell receptor beta chains listed below, sequenced in a study of blood T cell repertoires in COVID-19. Produced via immunoSEQ multiplex PCR; TCRdb's table is partial and in-frame only. The profile covers about 110,000 clones, with 82% appearing a single time and more than 15% taken by the ten largest. The material sequenced was peripheral blood. Source of these receptors: a woman in her sixties with acute or convalescent COVID-19.

This clone showed up just once. The rearrangement links TRBV24-1 to TRBJ2-1; TRBD2 agrees at 9 bases. After removal of 3 bases from V and 4 bases from J, the junction contained 15 bases not matched to a gene. CDR1 and CDR2 from the germline V gene are KGHDR and SFDVKD. This CDR3 is 19 amino acids long. The CDR3 spells CATSDPPSGGGGYYNEQFF. Written as DNA, the CDR3 is TGTGCCACCAGTGATCCCCCTTCGGGCGGGGGGGGATATTACAATGAGCAGTTCTTC.

The chain carries TRBV7-2 and TRBJ2-5; 7 nucleotides align to TRBD2. Germline trimming cut 5 bases from V and 3 bases from J; bases unmatched to any gene: 9. This CDR3 has 15 residues. The germline V gene encodes CDR1 SGHTA and CDR2 FQGNSA. Here the CDR3 reads CASSAQTSRKETQYF. DNA of the CDR3: TGTGCCAGCAGCGCCCAGACTAGCAGGAAAGAGACCCAGTACTTC.

This clone was detected only a few times. This sequence joins TRBV24-1 and TRBJ1-2, with 7 bases lining up with TRBD1. The length of the CDR3 is 14 residues. Germline V gene lookup returns CDR1 KGHDR and CDR2 SFDVKD. The trim removed 4 bases at V and 7 bases at J, leaving 8 bases unmatched. Here the CDR3 reads CATSDAGTVAGYTF. The CDR3 region has the DNA TGTGCCACCAGTGACGCCGGGACAGTTGCTGGCTACACCTTC.

This clone was counted once. This chain uses TRBV10-3 with TRBJ1-4, with D hard to call. Deletions cut 4 bases from V and 7 bases from J, with 10 bases between. The germline V gene encodes CDR1 ENHRY and CDR2 SYGVKD. The CDR3 has 13 amino acids. CDR3 loop: CAISGPSGEKLFF. The DNA for the CDR3 is TGTGCCATCAGTGGGCCCAGCGGTGAAAAACTGTTTTTT.

Worth noting for this clone: This specimen includes other DNA sequences encoding the same CDR3. This chain connects TRBV11-3 to TRBJ1-5, with D possibly matching TRBD1 (5 bases). Trimming cost V 0 bases and J 1 base, with 7 bases left between them. The CDR3 is 15 amino acids. The germline V gene has CDR1 SGHNT and CDR2 YENEEA. In DNA form, the CDR3 reads TGTGCCAGCAGCTTAGAGGGGGGAAGCAATCAGCCCCAGCATTTT. Encoded protein: CASSLEGGSNQPQHF. The full variable domain, its missing parts supplied by reference TRBV11-3 and TRBJ1-5, is EAGVVQSPRYKIIEKKQPVAFWCNPISGHNTLYWYLQNLGQGPELLIRYENEEAVDDSQLPKDRFSAERLKGVDSTLKIQPAELGDSAVYLCASSLEGGSNQPQHFGDGTRLSIL.

The J gene is TRBJ2-7, the V gene TRBV27; tentative D call: TRBD2 (7 bases). There are 16 residues in the CDR3. CDR1 and CDR2 from the germline V gene are MNHEY and SMNVEV (reference sequence). V was clipped by 2 bases and J by 1 base, with 15 bases between them. CDR3 protein: CASSLGRRGPSYEQYF. The DNA for the CDR3 is TGTGCCAGCAGTTTAGGTCGGCGGGGGCCGTCCTACGAGCAGTACTTC.

The chain carries TRBV30 and TRBJ1-2; D perhaps matches TRBD1 (5 bases). The CDR3 is made up of 15 amino acids. V was shortened by 5 bases and J by 4 bases, with 20 bases between the two germline ends. Per the germline V gene, CDR1 is GTSNPN and CDR2 is SVGIG (reference sequence). The CDR3 coding sequence is TGTGCCTGGGCCCTCCAGCCCGGGGGAGGCTATGGCTACACCTTC. This encodes CAWALQPGGGYGYTF.